This T cell receptor (beta chain) comes out of a study of blood T cell repertoires in COVID-19. Study summary: Samples came from the United States, Italy and Spain, spanning acute and convalescent COVID-19. The analysed material was cDNA or gDNA that came from T cells, B-cell-depleted T cells, or PBMCs.

Authors' methods: For nucleated cells, counts were estimated from reference gene primer amplification. TCRdb's copy holds only in-frame clones and misses some; the assay was immunoSEQ multiplex PCR. That table gives V, J and clone size, and the DNA gave D and trimming. The sample carries about 150,000 clones, approximately 73% recorded once. The CDR3 totals 17 residues. V was shortened by 0 bases and J by 4 bases, with 19 bases between the two germline ends. Germline CDR1 and CDR2: SGHNT and YYREEE (reference sequence). The source is a woman aged 80 or over with acute or convalescent COVID-19. The V and J genes are TRBV5-4 and TRBJ1-2, with D maybe TRBD1 (5 bases). Sequenced: peripheral blood. Here the CDR3 DNA reads TGTGCCAGCAGCTTGGAAGGGACTATCTCGTTAGGCTATGGCTACACCTTC. This codes for CASSLEGTISLGYGYTF.